This T cell receptor beta chain was sequenced in a study of CD8 T cells in Susac syndrome. V gave up 11 bases and J gave up 1 base; unmatched junction bases: 3. Per the germline V gene, CDR1 is LNHDA and CDR2 is SQIVND (reference sequence). The CDR3 runs to 14 residues. Negative isolation yielded CD8+ and CD4+ T cells; FACS enriched TEMRA cells. Random hexamers were used to reverse transcribe about 0.5 to 1 ug of RNA. Coverage of TCR beta CDR3 amplification by immunoSEQ multiplex PCR extended to 54 Vbeta and 13 Jbeta. TCRdb re-analysed the immunoSEQ multiplex PCR reads in MiXCR, keeping a single row per CDR3 protein. The data contain around 130,000 distinct CDR3 sequences, about 90% of them singletons.

The chain combines TRBV19 with TRBJ2-1; 12 positions agree with TRBD2. The receptor's source is a human donor with multiple sclerosis. Sequenced material: CD8+ T cells from PBMCs. The CDR3 here is CAVTSGGSYNEQFF. The CDR3 nucleotides are TGTGCCGTTACTAGCGGGGGGTCCTACAATGAGCAGTTCTTC.